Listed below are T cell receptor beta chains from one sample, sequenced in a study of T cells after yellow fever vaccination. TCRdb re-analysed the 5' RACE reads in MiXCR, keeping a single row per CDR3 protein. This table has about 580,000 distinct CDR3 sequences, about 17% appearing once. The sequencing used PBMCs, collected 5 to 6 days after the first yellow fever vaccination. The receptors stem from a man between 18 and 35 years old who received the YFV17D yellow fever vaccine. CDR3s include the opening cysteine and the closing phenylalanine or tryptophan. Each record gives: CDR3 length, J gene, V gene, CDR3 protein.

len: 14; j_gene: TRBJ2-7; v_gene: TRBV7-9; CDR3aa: CASSLVANLYEQYF
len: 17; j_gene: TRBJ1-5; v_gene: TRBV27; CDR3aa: CASSFRQGGTLNQPQHF
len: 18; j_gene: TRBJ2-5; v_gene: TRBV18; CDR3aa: CASSPSASGVANQETQYF
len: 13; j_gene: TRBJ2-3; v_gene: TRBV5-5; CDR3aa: CATTGTRTDTQYF
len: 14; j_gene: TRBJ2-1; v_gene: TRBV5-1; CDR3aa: CASSLSPGRNEQFF
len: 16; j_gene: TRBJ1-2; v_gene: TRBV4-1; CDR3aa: CASSQSSLDGLYGYTF
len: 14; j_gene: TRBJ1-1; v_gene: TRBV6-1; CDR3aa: CASSPLRKNTEAFF
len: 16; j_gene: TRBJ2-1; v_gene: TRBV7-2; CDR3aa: CASREKWGRGLSEQFF
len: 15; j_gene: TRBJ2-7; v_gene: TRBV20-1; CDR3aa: CSARSKTSGKGEQYF
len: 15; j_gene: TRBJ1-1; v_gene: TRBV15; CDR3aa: CATSRDRQLVTEAFF
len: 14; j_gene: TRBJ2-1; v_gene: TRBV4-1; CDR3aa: CASNPRDSYNEQFF